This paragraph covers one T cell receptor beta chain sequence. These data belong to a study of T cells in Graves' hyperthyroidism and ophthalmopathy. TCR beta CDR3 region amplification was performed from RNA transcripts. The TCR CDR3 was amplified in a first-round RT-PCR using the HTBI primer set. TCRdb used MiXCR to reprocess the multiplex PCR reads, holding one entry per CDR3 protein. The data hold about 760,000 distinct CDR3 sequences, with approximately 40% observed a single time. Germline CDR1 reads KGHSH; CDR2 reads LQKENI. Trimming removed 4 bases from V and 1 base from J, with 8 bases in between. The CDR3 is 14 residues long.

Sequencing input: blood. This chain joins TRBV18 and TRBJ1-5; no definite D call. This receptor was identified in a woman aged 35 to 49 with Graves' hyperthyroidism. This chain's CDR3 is CASSREESNQPQHF. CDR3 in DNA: TGTGCCAGCTCACGGGAGGAGAGCAATCAGCCCCAGCATTTT.